Listed here is a single TCR beta chain. In the study's own analysis: Scientists estimated how many nucleated cells there were by amplifying reference gene primers. Profiling relied on immunoSEQ multiplex PCR, and the TCRdb table lists in-frame clones only, not all of them. That table supplies the V and J calls and clone size; D and trimming were determined from the DNA. The data contain around 190,000 clones, 80% to 90% of them singletons. Participants' own reports of clinical history determined their cohort assignment. This entry comes from a study of blood T cell repertoires in COVID-19. Across the study: The analysed material was cDNA or gDNA that came from T cells, B-cell-depleted T cells, or PBMCs.

V was shortened by 8 bases and J by 3 bases, with 20 bases between the two germline ends. This CDR3 has 16 residues. The V gene's germline CDR1 is MRHNA and CDR2 SNTAGT. The V call is TRBV6-4, the J call TRBJ2-1; D perhaps matches TRBD1 (6 bases). Sequenced material: PBMCs or T cells enriched from blood (not recorded which). This receptor was obtained from a woman younger than 35 who had recovered from COVID-19. The CDR3 spells CASAYRASPLYNEQFF. CDR3 in DNA: TGTGCCAGCGCATACAGGGCTAGTCCCCTCTACAATGAGCAGTTCTTC.